The clone carrying this T cell receptor beta chain was observed a single time. This sample is drawn from a study of PD-1 and CTLA-4 blockade in melanoma. The CDR3 is 17 residues long. CDR1 and CDR2 (germline): MNHNY, SVGAGI (reference sequence). V shed 5 bases, J shed 5 bases, and the junction held 8 bases outside the gene matches. The table came from immunoSEQ multiplex PCR; TCRdb's copy has only in-frame clones and leaves some out. The table lists about 16,000 clones, approximately 70% of them singletons. This receptor was obtained from a human donor with melanoma. Sample: CD8+ T cells from peripheral blood, taken from a patient given anti-PD-1 treatment. J is TRBJ2-1 and V is TRBV6-6; 14 nucleotides line up with TRBD2. In DNA, the CDR3 is TGTGCCAGCAGTCCCGGGACTAGCGGGGGAGTTCACAATGAGCAGTTCTTC. It encodes CASSPGTSGGVHNEQFF.